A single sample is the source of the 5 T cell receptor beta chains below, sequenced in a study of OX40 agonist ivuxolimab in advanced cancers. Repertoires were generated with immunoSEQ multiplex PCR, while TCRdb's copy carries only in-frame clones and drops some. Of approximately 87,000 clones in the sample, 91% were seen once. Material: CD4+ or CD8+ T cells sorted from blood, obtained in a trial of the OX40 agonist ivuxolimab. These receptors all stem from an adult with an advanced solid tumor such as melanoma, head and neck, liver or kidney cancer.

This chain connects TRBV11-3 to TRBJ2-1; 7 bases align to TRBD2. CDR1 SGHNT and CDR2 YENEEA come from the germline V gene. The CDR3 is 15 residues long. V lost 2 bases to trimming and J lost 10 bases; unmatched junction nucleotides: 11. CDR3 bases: TGTGCCAGCAGCTTATATCCCTCGCCTAGCGGCGAGCAGTTCTTC. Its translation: CASSLYPSPSGEQFF. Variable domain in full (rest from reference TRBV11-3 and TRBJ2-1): EAGVVQSPRYKIIEKKQPVAFWCNPISGHNTLYWYLQNLGQGPELLIRYENEEAVDDSQLPKDRFSAERLKGVDSTLKIQPAELGDSAVYLCASSLYPSPSGEQFFGPGTRLTVL.

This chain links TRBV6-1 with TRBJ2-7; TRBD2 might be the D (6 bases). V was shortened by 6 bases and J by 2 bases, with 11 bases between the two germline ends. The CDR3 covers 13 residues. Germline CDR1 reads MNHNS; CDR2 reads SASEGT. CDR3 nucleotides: TGTGCCAGCAGAAGAACTAGCCCCTACGAGCAGTACTTC. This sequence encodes CASRRTSPYEQYF.

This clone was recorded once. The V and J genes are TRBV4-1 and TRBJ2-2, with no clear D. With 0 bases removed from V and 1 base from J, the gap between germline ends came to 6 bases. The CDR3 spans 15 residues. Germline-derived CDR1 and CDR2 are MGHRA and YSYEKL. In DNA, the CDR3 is TGCGCCAGCAGCCAAGATCCGGGGAACACCGGGGAGCTGTTTTTT. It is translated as CASSQDPGNTGELFF.

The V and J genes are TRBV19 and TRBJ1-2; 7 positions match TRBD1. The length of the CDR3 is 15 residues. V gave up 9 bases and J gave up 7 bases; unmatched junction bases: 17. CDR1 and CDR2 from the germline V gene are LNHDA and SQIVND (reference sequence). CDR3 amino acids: CASSPNRGPGGGYTF. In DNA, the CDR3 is TGTGCCAGCTCCCCAAACAGGGGCCCGGGTGGTGGCTACACCTTC.

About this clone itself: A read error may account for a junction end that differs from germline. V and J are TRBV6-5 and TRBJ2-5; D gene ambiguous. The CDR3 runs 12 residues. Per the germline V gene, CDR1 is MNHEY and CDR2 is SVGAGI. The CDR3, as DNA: TGTGCCAGCAGTTATGGGCTTTATCCCCGGAACTTC. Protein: CASSYGLYPRNF.